This entry lists 27 T cell receptor beta chains sequenced from one sample in a study of human T cells and chemical hapten exposure. As to time point: patch test 2, 6 weeks after DPC sensitization. The treatment was: therapeutic diphenylcyclopropenone sensitization with weekly scalp DPC. MiXCR was run by TCRdb on the RACE reads, yielding one entry per CDR3 protein. The table lists just over 350,000 distinct CDR3 sequences, about 6.9% of them singletons. The input for sequencing was whole blood, taken in connection with sensitization to the hapten diphenylcyclopropenone (DPC). The source of these receptors is a woman aged 18-29 years with alopecia areata. Some clones in this sample may be carry-over from other donors' samples.

A few counts support this clonotype. CDR3 nucleotide sequence: TGCAGCGTTGAAGCGGCATCCGAGCAGTACTTC. This codes for CSVEAASEQYF. The chain carries TRBV29-1 and TRBJ2-7; D ambiguous. V lost 1 base and J lost 6, with 7 bases in between. The CDR3 spans 11 residues. CDR1 is SQVTM, CDR2 ANQGSEA, per germline.

Ten or more counts support this clonotype. The gene calls are TRBV9 and TRBJ1-1; no clear D. The CDR3 is 13 amino acids. The V end was cut by 3 bases, the J end by 8 bases, with 14 bases between. The germline CDR1 and CDR2 sequences are SGDLS and YYNGEE. CDR3 residues: CASSGIGGSEAFF. CDR3 coding DNA: TGTGCCAGCAGCGGGATAGGAGGGTCCGAAGCTTTCTTT. The whole variable domain, remainder taken from reference TRBV9 and TRBJ1-1, is DSGVTQTPKHLITATGQRVTLRCSPRSGDLSVYWYQQSLDQGLQFLIQYYNGEERAKGNILERFSAQQFPDLHSELNLSSLELGDSALYFCASSGIGGSEAFFGQGTRLTVV.

This clonotype showed up many times. CDR3 protein: CASSLWDTQYF. For the CDR3, the DNA is TGTGCCAGCAGCCTTTGGGATACGCAGTATTTT. This chain connects TRBV11-2 to TRBJ2-3; D remains unclear. Germline V gene sequence: CDR1 SGHAT, CDR2 FQNNGV. The length of the CDR3 is 11 residues. V lost 5 bases and J 6 bases, leaving 6 bases between the germline ends.

This clonotype was found a few times. The gene calls are TRBV27 and TRBJ1-1; TRBD1 agrees at 7 bases. CDR1 and CDR2 from the germline V gene are MNHEY and SMNVEV (reference sequence). V lost 5 bases to trimming and J lost 2 bases; unmatched junction nucleotides: 14. The CDR3 length is 17 residues. The CDR3 DNA reads TGTGCCAGCAGTAAGGGACAGCGAGGGTTGCTTAACACTGAAGCTTTCTTT. It is translated as CASSKGQRGLLNTEAFF.

The chain has TRBV11-2 and TRBJ1-2; TRBD1 is a possible D gene (5 bases). V lost 5 bases and J 4 bases, leaving 14 bases between the germline ends. Germline CDR1 is SGHAT and CDR2 is FQNNGV. The CDR3 is 14 amino acids. The CDR3 spells CASSNRRGVYGYTF. The CDR3 bases are TGTGCCAGCAGCAATCGTCGAGGGGTCTATGGCTACACCTTC.

This chain links TRBV6-2 or TRBV6-3 with TRBJ2-1, with TRBD2 matching 9 bases. Germline CDR1 MNHEY, CDR2 SVGEGT. The V segment lost 7 bases and the J segment 0 bases; nucleotides outside the gene matches: 7. The CDR3 has 16 residues. CDR3: CASTRSGGYSYNEQFF. The DNA for the CDR3 is TGTGCCAGCACCAGAAGCGGGGGGTACTCCTACAATGAGCAGTTCTTC.

The chain couples TRBV11-3 to TRBJ1-5; 7 nucleotides match TRBD1. CDR3 length: 17 amino acids. The germline V gene has CDR1 SGHNT and CDR2 YENEEA. V was clipped by 5 bases and J by 6 bases; unmatched bases: 16. CDR3 bases: TGTGCCAGCAGCCTCAGAGACAGGGAGGTAGCAGGTCAGCCCCAGCATTTT. Translation gives CASSLRDREVAGQPQHF.

This clonotype was found many times. The genes are TRBV18 and TRBJ1-1; 7 bases line up with TRBD1. CDR1 is KGHSH, CDR2 LQKENI, per germline. The CDR3 sequence is 16 residues long. V was clipped by 3 bases and J by 5 bases; unmatched bases: 12. This CDR3 reads CASSPPRQGWLTEAFF. The CDR3 nucleotides read TGTGCCAGCTCACCTCCTCGACAGGGCTGGCTTACTGAAGCTTTCTTT.

This clonotype appeared a few times. This chain connects TRBV16 to TRBJ1-6; D uncertain. The CDR3 consists of 16 residues. V lost 1 base and J 2 bases, leaving 9 bases between the germline ends. CDR1 and CDR2 from the germline V gene are KGHSY and FQNENV. CDR3 DNA sequence: TGTGCCAGCAGCCAATATGAGGAAACCTATAATTCACCCCTCCACTTT. As protein: CASSQYEETYNSPLHF.

This clonotype was counted at least ten times. The CDR3 coding sequence is TGTGCCAGCTTAGCGGGCACAGATACGCAGTATTTT. This sequence encodes CASLAGTDTQYF. The chain recombines TRBV28 with TRBJ2-3; possible D gene TRBD2, 6 bases. V shed 8 bases and J shed 1 base, with 7 bases lying between them. This CDR3 contains 12 residues. Germline V gene lookup returns CDR1 MDHEN and CDR2 SYDVKM.

V gene TRBV24-1 combines with J gene TRBJ1-5, with 7 bases matching TRBD1. V gave up 3 bases and J gave up 5 bases; unmatched junction bases: 6. Germline values: CDR1 KGHDR, CDR2 SFDVKD. The CDR3 contains 15 residues. CDR3 amino acids: CATSDTGTDYQPQHF. DNA for the CDR3: TGTGCCACCAGTGATACCGGGACAGACTATCAGCCCCAGCATTTT.

In DNA, the CDR3 is TGTGCCACCAGTGATAGGGGTACGCTAGCTGGCTACACCTTC. Translated: CATSDRGTLAGYTF. The chain recombines TRBV24-1 with TRBJ1-2; tentative D call: TRBD1 (5 bases). This CDR3 is built from 14 residues. Trimming removed 3 bases from V and 7 bases from J, with 14 bases in between. Germline CDR1 KGHDR, CDR2 SFDVKD.

The chain recombines TRBV18 with TRBJ2-1, with TRBD1 matching over 9 bases. Germline V CDR1 and CDR2: KGHSH, LQKENI. V trimming: 3 bases; J trimming: 6 bases; junction bases outside the gene matches: 3. There are 14 residues in the CDR3. The CDR3 loop reads CASSPQGQGNEQFF. The CDR3 DNA reads TGTGCCAGCTCACCGCAGGGACAGGGCAATGAGCAGTTCTTC.

This clonotype was recorded a few times. The chain combines TRBV3-1 with TRBJ2-1; TRBD1 or TRBD2 may be the D gene (6 bases each). CDR3 size: 16 residues. The V gene lost 4 bases and the J gene lost 6 bases, with 19 bases spanning the gap. The germline V gene has CDR1 LGHDT and CDR2 YNNKEL (reference sequence). The CDR3 nucleotides are TGTGCCAGCAGCCGCCACCATATGGGGGGCCCCAATGAGCAGTTCTTC. Its protein product is CASSRHHMGGPNEQFF.

This chain connects TRBV5-5 to TRBJ2-7; D gene uncertain. The CDR3 extends over 14 amino acids. V lost 4 bases and J lost 2, with 13 bases in between. The germline V gene encodes CDR1 SGHKS and CDR2 YYEKEE (reference sequence). Written as DNA, the CDR3 is TGTGCCAGCAGCCGCGACTCCTTCGCCTACGAGCAGTACTTC. Translation: CASSRDSFAYEQYF.

This sequence joins TRBV4-3 and TRBJ1-4; D not resolved. The CDR3 is 13 amino acids. Per germline, CDR1 LGHNA and CDR2 YSLEER. V lost 0 bases, J lost 5 bases, and 4 bases lay in between. This CDR3 is CASSQDLNEKLFF. CDR3 DNA sequence: TGCGCCAGCAGCCAAGATTTGAATGAAAAACTGTTTTTT.

This clonotype was seen more than once but under ten times. The chain recombines TRBV28 with TRBJ2-7; weak D call: TRBD2 (7 bases). Germline assignment: CDR1 MDHEN and CDR2 SYDVKM. Trimming shortened V by 2 bases and J by 5 bases, and 19 bases separated the two germline ends. CDR3 size: 16 residues. The DNA for the CDR3 is TGTGCCAGCAGTTTACTAGCCGGGGGGCTTAGGGACGAGCAGTACTTC. Translating it yields CASSLLAGGLRDEQYF.

This clonotype was counted only a few times. V gene TRBV7-9 combines with J gene TRBJ2-7; TRBD2 agrees at 7 bases. V lost 5 bases, J lost 0 bases, and 13 bases stayed unmatched. In germline, CDR1 is SEHNR, CDR2 FQNEAQ (reference sequence). The CDR3 is made up of 17 amino acids. The CDR3 region is CASSPEPGGPSSYEQYF. The CDR3 coding sequence is TGTGCCAGCAGCCCAGAACCGGGGGGACCTTCCTCCTACGAGCAGTACTTC.

As for this clonotype: One base away lies a much larger clone, so this may be a sequencing read error. The chain recombines TRBV20-1 with TRBJ1-1, with D possibly being TRBD1 (6 bases). The V gene lost 3 bases and the J gene lost 7 bases, with 21 bases spanning the gap. Germline V gene sequence: CDR1 DFQATT, CDR2 SNEGSKA (reference sequence). The CDR3 spans 15 residues. In DNA, the CDR3 is TGCAGTGCTAGGGTAAAGTGGGGGGCGCTGCATGAAGCTTTCTTT. Its translation is CSARVKWGALHEAFF.

This clonotype was observed a handful of times. V and J are TRBV12-3 or TRBV12-4 and TRBJ2-5; 9 bases align to TRBD2. The CDR3 length is 15 residues. Trimming cost V 5 bases and J 3 bases; bases outside gene matches: 7. In nucleotides, the CDR3 is TGTGCCAGCAGTCGTGGACTAGCGTCAGAAGAGACCCAGTACTTC. This codes for CASSRGLASEETQYF.

This clonotype was recorded a few times. The chain is built from TRBV11-2 and TRBJ1-2; TRBD1 is a possible D gene (6 bases). Germline CDR1 and CDR2: SGHAT and FQNNGV. V lost 2 bases to trimming and J lost 8 bases, with 15 bases between them. The CDR3 totals 14 residues. CDR3 amino acids: CASSLILTGGGYTF. The CDR3 DNA reads as TGTGCCAGCAGCTTAATACTGACAGGAGGCGGCTACACCTTC.

The sample holds many counts of this clonotype. The CDR3 loop is CASSLPGSSYNEQFF. The CDR3 nucleotides are TGTGCCAGCAGTTTGCCTGGAAGCTCCTACAATGAGCAGTTCTTC. This chain joins TRBV12-3 or TRBV12-4 and TRBJ2-1; no firm D call. This CDR3 has 15 amino acids. The V gene lost 3 bases and the J gene lost 0 bases, with 9 bases spanning the gap.

This clonotype was seen at least ten times. The chain recombines TRBV3-1 with TRBJ1-2; D is undetermined. V was shortened by 0 bases and J by 8 bases, with 4 bases between the two germline ends. The V gene's germline CDR1 is LGHDT and CDR2 YNNKEL (reference sequence). This CDR3 has 11 amino acids. CDR3 protein: CASSQDSGYTF. For the CDR3, the DNA is TGTGCCAGCAGCCAAGATAGCGGCTACACCTTC.

This clonotype appeared a few times. The gene calls are TRBV27 and TRBJ2-7, with a tentative D call TRBD2 (6 bases). CDR3 length: 14 amino acids. Trimming left V 5 bases short and J 0 bases short, with 11 bases between. Per germline, CDR1 MNHEY and CDR2 SMNVEV (reference sequence). CDR3 sequence: CASSMGLRSYEQYF. CDR3 in DNA: TGTGCCAGCAGTATGGGACTTCGCTCCTACGAGCAGTACTTC.

In this sample, this clonotype turned up many times. The chain employs TRBV4-3 and TRBJ2-1, with TRBD2 matching 8 bases. Germline V CDR1 and CDR2: LGHNA, YSLEER. Trimming took 0 bases from V and 1 from J; bases not matched to a gene: 11. The CDR3 is 19 residues long. CDR3 region: CASSQEAGVGQGSYNEQFF. CDR3 sequence (DNA): TGCGCCAGCAGCCAAGAAGCGGGGGTGGGCCAAGGATCCTACAATGAGCAGTTCTTC.

This clonotype was seen many times. V usage is TRBV12-3 or TRBV12-4 and J usage is TRBJ2-1; TRBD2 aligns across 12 bases. CDR3 length: 15 residues. V shed 6 bases and J 5 bases; nucleotides not matched to a gene: 5. The CDR3 bases are TGTGCCAGCAGCCTTCTAGCGGGGGGGAACAATGAGCAGTTCTTC. Amino acids: CASSLLAGGNNEQFF.

This clonotype was counted at least ten times. This chain joins TRBV4-3 and TRBJ1-2; no definite D call. CDR1 is LGHNA, CDR2 YSLEER, per germline. The CDR3 is made up of 16 amino acids. Trimming removed 0 bases from V and 5 bases from J, with 16 bases in between. The CDR3 nucleotides are TGCGCCAGCAGCCAAGAATTTAAAGTGTCAGGTTATGGCTACACCTTC. It translates to CASSQEFKVSGYGYTF.